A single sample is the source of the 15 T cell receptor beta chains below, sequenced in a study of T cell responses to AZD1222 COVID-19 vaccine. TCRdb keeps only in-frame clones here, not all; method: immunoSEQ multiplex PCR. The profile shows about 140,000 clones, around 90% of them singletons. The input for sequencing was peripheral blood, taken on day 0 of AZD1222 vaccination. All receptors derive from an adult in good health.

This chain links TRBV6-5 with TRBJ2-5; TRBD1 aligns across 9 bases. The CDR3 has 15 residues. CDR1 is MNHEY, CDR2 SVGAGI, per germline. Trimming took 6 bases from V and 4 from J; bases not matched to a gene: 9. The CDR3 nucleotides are TGTGCCAGCAGCAGTTCGTGGACAGGGGCAGAGACCCAGTACTTC. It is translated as CASSSSWTGAETQYF.

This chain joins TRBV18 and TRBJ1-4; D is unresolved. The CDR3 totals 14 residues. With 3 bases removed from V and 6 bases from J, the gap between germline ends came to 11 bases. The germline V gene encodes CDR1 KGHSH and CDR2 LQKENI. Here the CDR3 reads CASSPYSQDEKLFF. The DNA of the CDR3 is TGTGCCAGCTCACCGTACAGCCAGGATGAAAAACTGTTTTTT.

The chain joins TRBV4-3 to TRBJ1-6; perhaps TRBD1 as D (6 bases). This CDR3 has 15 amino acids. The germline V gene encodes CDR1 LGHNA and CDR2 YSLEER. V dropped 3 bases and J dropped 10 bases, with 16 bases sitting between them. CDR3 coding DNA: TGCGCCAGCAGCCATTCGCAGGGGAACGGATCACCCCTCCACTTT. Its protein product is CASSHSQGNGSPLHF.

The chain's CDR3 is CASSAVTGPYEQYF. DNA for the CDR3: TGTGCCAGCAGCGCCGTAACAGGGCCCTACGAGCAGTACTTC. V is TRBV11-2 and J is TRBJ2-7; maybe TRBD1 (6 bases). Germline V gene sequence: CDR1 SGHAT, CDR2 FQNNGV. Deletions cut 5 bases from V and 2 bases from J, with 13 bases between. This CDR3 comprises 14 residues.

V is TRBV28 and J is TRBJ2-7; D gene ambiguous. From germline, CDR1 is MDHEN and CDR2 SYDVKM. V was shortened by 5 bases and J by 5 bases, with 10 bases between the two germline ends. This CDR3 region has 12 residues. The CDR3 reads CASSNEGHEQYF. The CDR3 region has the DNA TGTGCCAGCAGTAACGAAGGACACGAGCAGTACTTC.

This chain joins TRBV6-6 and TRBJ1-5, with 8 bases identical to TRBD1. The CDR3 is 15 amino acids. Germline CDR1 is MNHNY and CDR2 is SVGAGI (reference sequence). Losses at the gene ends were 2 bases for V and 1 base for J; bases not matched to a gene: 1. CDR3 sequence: CASSYRDRSNQPQHF. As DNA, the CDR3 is TGTGCCAGCAGTTACCGGGACAGGAGCAATCAGCCCCAGCATTTT.

The chain's CDR3 is CSVGGGDTQYF. DNA of the CDR3: TGCAGCGTTGGGGGCGGGGATACGCAGTATTTT. The genes are TRBV29-1 and TRBJ2-3, with D possibly called TRBD1 or TRBD2 (5 bases each). Trimming took off 4 bases at V and 6 bases at J, with 8 bases between the two ends. The CDR3 extends over 11 amino acids. CDR1 is SQVTM, CDR2 ANQGSEA, per germline.

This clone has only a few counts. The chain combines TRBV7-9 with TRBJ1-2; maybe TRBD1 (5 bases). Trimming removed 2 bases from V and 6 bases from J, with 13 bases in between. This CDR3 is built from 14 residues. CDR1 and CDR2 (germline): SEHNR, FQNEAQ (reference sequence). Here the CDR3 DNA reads TGTGCCAGCAGCTTAAGCGGGGGAGGGCATGGCTACACCTTC. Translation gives CASSLSGGGHGYTF.

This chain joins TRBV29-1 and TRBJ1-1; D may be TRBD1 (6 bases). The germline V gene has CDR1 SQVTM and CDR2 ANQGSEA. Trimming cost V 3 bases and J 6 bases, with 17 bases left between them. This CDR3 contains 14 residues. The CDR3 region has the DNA TGCAGCGTTGAGGGGGGGCCCGCGGCCGCTGAAGCTTTCTTT. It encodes CSVEGGPAAAEAFF.

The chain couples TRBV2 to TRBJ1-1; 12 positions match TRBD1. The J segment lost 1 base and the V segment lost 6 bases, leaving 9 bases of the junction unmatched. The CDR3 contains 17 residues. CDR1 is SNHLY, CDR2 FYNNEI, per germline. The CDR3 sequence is CASSLGTGGGSNTEAFF. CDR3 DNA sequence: TGTGCCAGCAGCCTTGGGACAGGGGGCGGCTCGAACACTGAAGCTTTCTTT.

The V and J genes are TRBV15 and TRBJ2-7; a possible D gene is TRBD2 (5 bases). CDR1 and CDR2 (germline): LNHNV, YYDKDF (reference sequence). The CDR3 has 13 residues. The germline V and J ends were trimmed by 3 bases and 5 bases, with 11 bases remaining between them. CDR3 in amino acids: CATSSTRVHEQYF. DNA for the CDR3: TGTGCCACCAGCAGTACGCGGGTCCACGAGCAGTACTTC.

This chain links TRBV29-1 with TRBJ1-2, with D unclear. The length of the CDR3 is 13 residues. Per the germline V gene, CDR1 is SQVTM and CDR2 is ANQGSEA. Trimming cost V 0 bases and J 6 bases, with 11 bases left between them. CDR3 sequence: CSVEDHPRDGYTF. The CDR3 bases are TGCAGCGTTGAAGATCACCCCCGGGATGGCTACACCTTC.

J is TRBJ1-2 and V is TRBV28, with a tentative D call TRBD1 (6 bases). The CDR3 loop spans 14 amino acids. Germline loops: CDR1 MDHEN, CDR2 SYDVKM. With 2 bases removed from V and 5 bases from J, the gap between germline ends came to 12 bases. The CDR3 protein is CASSLGQGHYGYTF. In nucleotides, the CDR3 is TGTGCCAGCAGTTTAGGGCAGGGACATTATGGCTACACCTTC.

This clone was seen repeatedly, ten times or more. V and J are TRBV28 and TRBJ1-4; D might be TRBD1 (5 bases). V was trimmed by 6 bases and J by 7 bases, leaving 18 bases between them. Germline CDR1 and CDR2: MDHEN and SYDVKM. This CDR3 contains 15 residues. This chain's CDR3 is CASSLQAIAGEKLFF. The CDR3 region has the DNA TGTGCCAGCAGCCTACAGGCGATAGCCGGTGAAAAACTGTTTTTT.

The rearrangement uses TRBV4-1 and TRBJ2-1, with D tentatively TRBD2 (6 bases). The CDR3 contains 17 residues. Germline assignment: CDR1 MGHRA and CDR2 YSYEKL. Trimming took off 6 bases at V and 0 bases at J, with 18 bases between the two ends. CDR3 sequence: CASSMGAGRSSYNEQFF. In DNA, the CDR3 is TGCGCCAGCAGTATGGGAGCGGGCAGGAGCTCCTACAATGAGCAGTTCTTC.